This TCR beta chain was obtained from a study of blood T cell repertoires in COVID-19. The overall study: Acute-phase and convalescent COVID-19 samples originated in the United States, Italy and Spain. In each case, the material was cDNA or gDNA derived from T cells, B-cell-depleted T cells, or PBMCs.

The authors' processing: Estimation of nucleated cell counts relied on the amplification of reference gene primers. The protocol was immunoSEQ multiplex PCR, while the TCRdb copy is restricted to in-frame clones and leaves out a portion. That table is the source of V, J and clone size, and D and trimming were worked out from the DNA. The sample has some 65,000 clones, over 75% seen once. V lost 5 bases and J lost 3, with 11 bases in between. From germline, CDR1 is GTSNPN and CDR2 SVGIG (reference sequence). There are 13 residues in the CDR3. Material for sequencing was peripheral blood. This clonotype was sampled from a human donor in a cohort sampled during active COVID-19. V gene TRBV30 combines with J gene TRBJ2-1, with D unresolved. CDR3 nucleotides: TGTGCCTGGTTAGAAGCAGGCTACAATGAGCAGTTCTTC. Protein sequence: CAWLEAGYNEQFF.